Reported below is one T cell receptor beta chain. The sample comes from a study of CD8+ T cells in alopecia areata. Specified treatment: oral pan-JAK inhibitor, 5-10 mg twice daily. From alopecia areata patients, lesional scalp punch biopsies and peripheral blood were collected. RNA extraction was followed by reverse transcription into cDNA, which acted as the sequencing template. Data came from immunoSEQ multiplex PCR; TCRdb stores just in-frame clones and leaves some out. The table records 150,000 to 200,000 clones, about 65% of them present only once. Germline assignment: CDR1 SQVTM and CDR2 ANQGSEA. This CDR3 is built from 15 residues. V trimming: 4 bases; J trimming: 0 bases; junction bases outside the gene matches: 5.

The rearrangement links TRBV29-1 to TRBJ2-3; 9 positions agree with TRBD2. The TCR originated in a human donor with alopecia areata. Source: CD4+ T cells sorted from blood, taken around week 49, from a patient treated with tofacitinib. CDR3 sequence reads: CSVVSSGASTDTQYF. Here the CDR3 DNA reads TGCAGCGTTGTGTCTAGCGGGGCAAGCACAGATACGCAGTATTTT.